Listed below are T cell receptor beta chains from one sample, sequenced in a study of blood T cell repertoires in COVID-19. Using immunoSEQ multiplex PCR, the repertoire was profiled, and TCRdb retains in-frame clones only, with some absent. The sample includes roughly 240,000 clones, about 84% seen only once; the top ten take roughly 2%. The sequencing sample was made of PBMCs or T cells enriched from blood (not recorded which). These TCRs come from a woman in her 50s who had recovered from COVID-19. Both conserved end residues are part of each CDR3. The order of the fields is D gene, J gene, clone size, V gene, CDR3 protein, CDR3 DNA. The D gene is left open where the match is weak. Size values are once, few and many counts, or a class for expanded clones, and some rows have none.

d_gene: -; j_gene: TRBJ2-7; abundance: once; v_gene: TRBV28; CDR3aa: CASSLPLGPTNEQYF; CDR3nt: TGTGCCAGCAGCCTCCCACTAGGCCCCACTAACGAGCAGTACTTC
d_gene: -; j_gene: TRBJ1-1; abundance: few; v_gene: TRBV5-1; CDR3aa: CASSLNRGDEGEAFF; CDR3nt: TGCGCCAGCAGCTTGAATCGGGGGGACGAGGGTGAAGCTTTCTTT
d_gene: -; j_gene: TRBJ2-7; abundance: -; v_gene: TRBV7-8; CDR3aa: CASSLGTLSAYEQYF; CDR3nt: TGTGCCAGCAGCTTAGGCACTCTTTCGGCCTACGAGCAGTACTTC
d_gene: -; j_gene: TRBJ1-1; abundance: -; v_gene: TRBV18; CDR3aa: CASSPPGQGLAEAFF; CDR3nt: TGTGCCAGCTCACCACCCGGGCAGGGATTAGCTGAAGCTTTCTTT
d_gene: -; j_gene: TRBJ1-5; abundance: -; v_gene: TRBV4-2; CDR3aa: CASSRTDINQPQHF; CDR3nt: TGTGCCAGCAGCCGAACAGACATCAATCAGCCCCAGCATTTT
d_gene: -; j_gene: TRBJ1-6; abundance: -; v_gene: TRBV7-9; CDR3aa: CASSLAGGNVVSLHF; CDR3nt: TGTGCCAGCAGCTTAGCAGGAGGGAATGTAGTCTCCCTCCACTTT
d_gene: -; j_gene: TRBJ2-5; abundance: -; v_gene: TRBV5-4; CDR3aa: CASSLARTMWQETQYF; CDR3nt: TGTGCCAGCAGCTTGGCCAGGACTATGTGGCAGGAGACCCAGTACTTC
d_gene: TRBD2; j_gene: TRBJ2-1; abundance: -; v_gene: TRBV2; CDR3aa: CASGLARRNEQFF; CDR3nt: TGTGCCAGCGGACTAGCGCGCCGCAATGAGCAGTTCTTC
d_gene: -; j_gene: TRBJ2-5; abundance: -; v_gene: TRBV5-1; CDR3aa: CASKSLGGAQETQYF; CDR3nt: TGCGCCAGCAAGTCGCTGGGGGGGGCACAAGAGACCCAGTACTTC
d_gene: TRBD2; j_gene: TRBJ2-1; abundance: -; v_gene: TRBV7-8; CDR3aa: CASSLWGTTAYNEQFF; CDR3nt: TGTGCCAGCAGCTTATGGGGGACTACCGCCTACAATGAGCAGTTCTTC
d_gene: TRBD1; j_gene: TRBJ1-2; abundance: -; v_gene: TRBV3-1/TRBV3-2; CDR3aa: CASSPLPTVSEGAGGYTF; CDR3nt: TGTGCCAGTTCCCCCCTCCCCACGGTGAGTGAGGGGGCGGGTGGCTACACCTTC
d_gene: TRBD1; j_gene: TRBJ2-1; abundance: -; v_gene: TRBV29-1; CDR3aa: CSARRDRKNNEQFF; CDR3nt: TGCAGCGCCCGGCGGGACAGGAAAAACAATGAGCAGTTCTTC
d_gene: -; j_gene: TRBJ1-5; abundance: -; v_gene: TRBV6-5; CDR3aa: CASSYLQNQPQHF; CDR3nt: TGTGCCAGCAGTTACTTACAGAATCAGCCCCAGCATTTT
d_gene: -; j_gene: TRBJ1-5; abundance: -; v_gene: TRBV5-1; CDR3aa: CASSPQGTQPQHF; CDR3nt: TGCGCCAGCAGCCCGCAGGGTACTCAGCCCCAGCATTTT
d_gene: -; j_gene: TRBJ1-2; abundance: -; v_gene: TRBV4-3; CDR3aa: CASSPSVQGRYTF; CDR3nt: TGCGCCAGCAGCCCGTCGGTGCAGGGGCGCTACACCTTC
d_gene: -; j_gene: TRBJ2-1; abundance: -; v_gene: TRBV11-2; CDR3aa: CASSLVVTGAKQFF; CDR3nt: TGTGCCAGCAGCTTAGTTGTGACAGGAGCGAAACAGTTCTTC
d_gene: TRBD2; j_gene: TRBJ2-1; abundance: -; v_gene: TRBV5-1; CDR3aa: CASSWGLAANNEQFF; CDR3nt: TGCGCCAGCAGCTGGGGACTAGCGGCTAACAATGAGCAGTTCTTC
d_gene: -; j_gene: TRBJ1-2; abundance: -; v_gene: TRBV20-1; CDR3aa: CSASLLANYGYTF; CDR3nt: TGCAGTGCTAGTTTGTTAGCTAACTATGGCTACACCTTC
d_gene: -; j_gene: TRBJ1-5; abundance: -; v_gene: TRBV7-2; CDR3aa: CASSLHLYQPQHF; CDR3nt: TGTGCCAGCAGCCTTCACCTATATCAGCCCCAGCATTTT
d_gene: TRBD2; j_gene: TRBJ2-3; abundance: -; v_gene: TRBV19; CDR3aa: CASRRGLAGSPDTQYF; CDR3nt: TGTGCCAGTAGAAGAGGACTAGCGGGTTCCCCAGATACGCAGTATTTT
d_gene: -; j_gene: TRBJ1-3; abundance: -; v_gene: TRBV11-2; CDR3aa: CASSLVQGSGNTIYF; CDR3nt: TGTGCCAGCAGCTTAGTCCAGGGGAGTGGAAACACCATATATTTT
d_gene: TRBD2; j_gene: TRBJ2-5; abundance: -; v_gene: TRBV28; CDR3aa: CASSLFFFGREGRETQYF; CDR3nt: TGTGCCAGCAGTTTGTTTTTTTTTGGGCGGGAGGGCCGAGAGACCCAGTACTTC
d_gene: -; j_gene: TRBJ2-7; abundance: -; v_gene: TRBV21-1; CDR3aa: CASRLPGRDRHEQYF; CDR3nt: TGTGCCAGCAGACTACCTGGCAGGGATCGCCACGAGCAGTACTTC
d_gene: TRBD1; j_gene: TRBJ2-3; abundance: -; v_gene: TRBV5-4; CDR3aa: CASSPDRPTDTQYF; CDR3nt: TGTGCCAGCAGCCCGGACAGGCCCACAGATACGCAGTATTTT
d_gene: TRBD1; j_gene: TRBJ1-5; abundance: -; v_gene: TRBV6-5; CDR3aa: CASTPTTGSNQPQHF; CDR3nt: TGTGCCAGCACTCCAACGACAGGGAGCAATCAGCCCCAGCATTTT
d_gene: -; j_gene: TRBJ1-1; abundance: -; v_gene: TRBV4-1; CDR3aa: CASSQDMFGTLNTEAFF; CDR3nt: TGCGCCAGCAGCCAAGATATGTTCGGGACTTTGAACACTGAAGCTTTCTTT
d_gene: TRBD2; j_gene: TRBJ2-3; abundance: once; v_gene: TRBV3-1/TRBV3-2; CDR3aa: CASRRRLAGPRGTDTQYF; CDR3nt: TGTGCCAGCAGAAGAAGACTAGCGGGGCCCCGGGGCACAGATACGCAGTATTTT
d_gene: TRBD2; j_gene: TRBJ2-1; abundance: -; v_gene: TRBV7-9; CDR3aa: CASSLGGLAGIEQFF; CDR3nt: TGTGCCAGCAGCTTAGGGGGGCTAGCGGGAATTGAGCAGTTCTTC
d_gene: TRBD2; j_gene: TRBJ2-5; abundance: -; v_gene: TRBV5-4; CDR3aa: CASSQSGVQETQYF; CDR3nt: TGTGCCAGCAGCCAAAGCGGGGTCCAAGAGACCCAGTACTTC
d_gene: TRBD2; j_gene: TRBJ2-5; abundance: -; v_gene: TRBV5-1; CDR3aa: CASIFSGGTGETQYF; CDR3nt: TGCGCCAGCATCTTTAGCGGGGGGACTGGAGAGACCCAGTACTTC
d_gene: -; j_gene: TRBJ1-5; abundance: -; v_gene: TRBV7-9; CDR3aa: CASSLGGPPRPQHF; CDR3nt: TGTGCCAGCAGCTTAGGTGGGCCGCCCCGGCCCCAGCATTTT
d_gene: TRBD1; j_gene: TRBJ1-5; abundance: -; v_gene: TRBV2; CDR3aa: CASSRDRGGGQPQHF; CDR3nt: TGTGCCAGCAGTCGGGACAGGGGGGGTGGACAGCCCCAGCATTTT
d_gene: -; j_gene: TRBJ2-1; abundance: -; v_gene: TRBV9; CDR3aa: CASSVADNEQFF; CDR3nt: TGTGCCAGCAGCGTCGCGGACAATGAGCAGTTCTTC
d_gene: -; j_gene: TRBJ1-5; abundance: -; v_gene: TRBV28; CDR3aa: CASSSPTEPQHF; CDR3nt: TGTGCCAGCAGTTCCCCCACGGAGCCCCAGCATTTT
d_gene: TRBD2; j_gene: TRBJ2-5; abundance: -; v_gene: TRBV25-1; CDR3aa: CASSATSGAQETQYF; CDR3nt: TGTGCCAGCAGTGCGACTAGCGGAGCACAAGAGACCCAGTACTTC
d_gene: -; j_gene: TRBJ2-1; abundance: -; v_gene: TRBV4-1; CDR3aa: CASSQDAWGDNEQFF; CDR3nt: TGCGCCAGCAGCCAAGATGCGTGGGGGGACAATGAGCAGTTCTTC
d_gene: -; j_gene: TRBJ1-4; abundance: -; v_gene: TRBV6-5; CDR3aa: CASNRGFSEKLFF; CDR3nt: TGTGCCAGCAATAGAGGGTTTAGTGAAAAACTGTTTTTT
d_gene: -; j_gene: TRBJ2-1; abundance: -; v_gene: TRBV7-8; CDR3aa: CASSLTRNHNEQFF; CDR3nt: TGTGCCAGCAGCTTAACTAGGAACCACAATGAGCAGTTCTTC
d_gene: -; j_gene: TRBJ1-6; abundance: -; v_gene: TRBV7-9; CDR3aa: CASSLGDTPLHF; CDR3nt: TGTGCCAGCAGCTTAGGAGATACCCCCCTCCACTTT
d_gene: -; j_gene: TRBJ1-1; abundance: -; v_gene: TRBV19; CDR3aa: CASIPRVAQMNTEAFF; CDR3nt: TGTGCCAGTATCCCTCGGGTGGCTCAAATGAACACTGAAGCTTTCTTT